Described below is a single TCR beta chain sequence and its context. Its antigen is unknown. No quality values exist for individual bases; no much larger clone is one base distant. V ends up 4 bases short and J 3 bases short, with an unmatched junction base count of 5. The CDR3 covers 15 residues, taking in both the cysteine and the phenylalanine. Only CDR3 DNA is held: 45 bases, read in frame from base 1. CDR1 and CDR2 are read off the germline V gene (reference sequence) as LNHDA and SQIVND. This sample was taken from a study of radiation and T cells in renal cell carcinoma (TCRdb year 2020). With regard to the full study: The samples were drawn from a clinical trial, where primary renal cell carcinomas were treated with 15 Gy of stereotactic body radiation therapy and then removed by nephrectomy 4 weeks afterward. In total, 50 or so samples underwent TCR beta sequencing: 25 or so tumors plus 27 peripheral blood samples. In the approximately 49 samples combined, fewer than 5 million unique CDR3 nucleotide sequences were found, encoding 2 million to 3 million unique CDR3 amino acid sequences. The study at large found these results: Because the trial had a single-armed design, the trial could not examine how radiation dose or scheduling affected the TCR repertoire. In blood, the top tumor clonotypes increased between baseline and 2 weeks post-radiation and then shrank by 4 weeks, which suggests that tumor-resident clones expanded only transiently. Changes in the blood repertoire were not tracked past 4 weeks after treatment. Because no pretreatment tumor biopsies were available, whether clonotypes were present in the tumor at baseline could not be determined.

TCR beta libraries were generated from genomic DNA with the immunoSEQ kit, following the manufacturer's recommendations. For library preparation, a first multiplex PCR was performed with proprietary primers, followed by a second PCR in which unique barcodes were added, and bead cleanups were performed after each round. Each sample batch included a kit-provided positive control reaction and a negative control reaction. The final libraries underwent checking on an Agilent 4200 TapeStation D1000 ScreenTape, volumetric pooling, and quantification by qPCR. An Illumina NextSeq500 fitted with a MidOutput 150-cycle cartridge performed the sequencing, running 156 Read1 cycles and 15 Index1 cycles with the kit's custom primers. The pooled library was loaded at about 0.93 pM with 20% PhiX control spiked in. As for the original processing: The vendor-processed data were analyzed in R, and a clonotype was defined as all T cells that share the same CDR3 nucleotide sequence. For clone abundance analyses, frequencies were normalized to the 10,000 most abundant clones per sample. Public T cell clones, which averaged fewer than five per sample, were excluded before analysis. Tumor-enriched clonotypes and baseline blood-enriched clonotypes were defined as those with an abundance difference of at least 32-fold between compartments. A beta-binomial differential abundance model was used to identify clonotypes that expanded or contracted between blood time points. The Baroni-Urbani and Buser coefficient was used to measure tumor-blood repertoire similarity, and groups were compared with two-tailed Wilcoxon tests in R. TCRdb mirrors the immuneACCESS table, restricted to in-frame sequences. Some clones are absent from its copies; in checked studies, under half trace to an unresolved V gene, and the reason for the others is unknown. The V and J calls and clone size were taken over from that table, and D and trimming were inferred from the DNA. Across this sample there are 130,000 or so clones, with approximately 82% seen only once. The ten largest clones add up to around 21% of the sample.

The time point label corresponds to: baseline pretreatment blood. The treatment or condition label here, explained by the study, means: 15 Gy SBRT to primary tumor, nephrectomy 4 weeks later. To follow tumor-enriched clonotypes, serial peripheral blood was collected from radiation-treated patients at baseline and at 2 weeks and 4 weeks after SBRT. Every patient's renal cell carcinoma showed clear cell pathology. The QIAamp DNA Blood Mini Kit (Qiagen) was used to prepare genomic DNA for TCR sequencing. Samples were included in the analyses only if all quality control checks were passed. The starting material was blood, obtained from a patient whose treatment included radiotherapy and nephrectomy. This clonotype was obtained from a woman between 45 and 60 years old with renal cell carcinoma. The chain joins TRBV19 to TRBJ1-3; the central 8 bases match TRBD1. This receptor carries the CDR3 CASSKAGGYGNTIYF. The nucleotide sequence is given as TGTGCCAGTAGTAAGGCAGGGGGCTATGGAAACACCATATATTTT.